This T cell receptor (beta chain) was profiled in a study of molecular identifiers for immune sequencing clone quantification. A remark on this clonotype: Antigen unknown.

A single record per CDR3 protein comes from TCRdb applying MiXCR to the PCR reads. The data contain about 510,000 distinct CDR3 sequences, 25% of them singletons. The study, taken as a whole, reports: In CMV-specific effectors, clones above 20 copies held over 99% of molecules; naive, under 1%.

Naive CD8 T cells, phenotype CD8+CD4-CCR7+CD45RA+, were sorted. The material sequenced was naive CD8+ T cells from blood, with Jurkat cell RNA spiked in. The subset here: FACS-sorted CD8+CD4-CCR7+CD45RA+ naive T cells. This sequence originates from a human donor in good health. Some libraries in this study had Jurkat cell RNA spiked in.

Here the CDR3 DNA reads TGTGCCAGCACAGGGCTCAACACCGGGGAGCTGTTTTTT. Protein product: CASTGLNTGELFF. The rearrangement links TRBV9 to TRBJ2-2; D is possibly TRBD1 (5 bases). The CDR3 runs to 13 residues. The germline V gene has CDR1 SGDLS and CDR2 YYNGEE. V lost 6 bases and J 2 bases, leaving 8 bases between the germline ends.